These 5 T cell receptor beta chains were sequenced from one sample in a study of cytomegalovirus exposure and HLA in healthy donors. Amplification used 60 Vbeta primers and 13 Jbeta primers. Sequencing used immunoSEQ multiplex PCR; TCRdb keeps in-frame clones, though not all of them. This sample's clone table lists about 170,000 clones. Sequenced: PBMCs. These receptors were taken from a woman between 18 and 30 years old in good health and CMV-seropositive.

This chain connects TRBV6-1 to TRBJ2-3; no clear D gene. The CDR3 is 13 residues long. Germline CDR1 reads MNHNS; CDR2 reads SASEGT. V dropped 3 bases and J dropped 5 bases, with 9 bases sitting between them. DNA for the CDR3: TGTGCCAGCAGTGAGTACGAGGAAGATACGCAGTATTTT. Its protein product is CASSEYEEDTQYF.

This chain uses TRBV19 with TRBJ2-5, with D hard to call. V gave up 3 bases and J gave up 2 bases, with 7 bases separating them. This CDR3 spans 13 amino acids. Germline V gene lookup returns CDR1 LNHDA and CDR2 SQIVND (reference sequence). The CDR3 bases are TGTGCCAGTAGTATGAGACATCAAGAGACCCAGTACTTC. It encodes CASSMRHQETQYF. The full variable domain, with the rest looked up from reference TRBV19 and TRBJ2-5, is DGGITQSPKYLFRKEGQNVTLSCEQNLNHDAMYWYRQDPGQGLRLIYYSQIVNDFQKGDIAEGYSVSREKKESFPLTVTSAQKNPTAFYLCASSMRHQETQYFGPGTRLLVL.

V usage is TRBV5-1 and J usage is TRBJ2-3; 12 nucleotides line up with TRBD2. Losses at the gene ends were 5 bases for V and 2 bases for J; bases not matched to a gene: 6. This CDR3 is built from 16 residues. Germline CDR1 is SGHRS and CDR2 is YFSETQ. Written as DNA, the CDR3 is TGCGCCAGCAGTTTTGGACTAGCGGGGTTCACAGATACGCAGTATTTT. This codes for CASSFGLAGFTDTQYF.

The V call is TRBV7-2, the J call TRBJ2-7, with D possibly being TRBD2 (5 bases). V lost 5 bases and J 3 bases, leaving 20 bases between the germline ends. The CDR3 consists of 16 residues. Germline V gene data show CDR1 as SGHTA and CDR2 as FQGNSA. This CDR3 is CASSVVGSGSHYEQYF. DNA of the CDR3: TGTGCCAGCAGCGTCGTAGGATCGGGGTCCCACTACGAGCAGTACTTC.

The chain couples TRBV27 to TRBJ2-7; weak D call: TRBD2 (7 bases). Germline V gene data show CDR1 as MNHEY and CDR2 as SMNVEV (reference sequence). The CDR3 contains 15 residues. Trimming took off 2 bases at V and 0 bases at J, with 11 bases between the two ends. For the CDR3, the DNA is TGTGCCAGCAGTTTAGGGAGGGGGAACTCCTACGAGCAGTACTTC. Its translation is CASSLGRGNSYEQYF.